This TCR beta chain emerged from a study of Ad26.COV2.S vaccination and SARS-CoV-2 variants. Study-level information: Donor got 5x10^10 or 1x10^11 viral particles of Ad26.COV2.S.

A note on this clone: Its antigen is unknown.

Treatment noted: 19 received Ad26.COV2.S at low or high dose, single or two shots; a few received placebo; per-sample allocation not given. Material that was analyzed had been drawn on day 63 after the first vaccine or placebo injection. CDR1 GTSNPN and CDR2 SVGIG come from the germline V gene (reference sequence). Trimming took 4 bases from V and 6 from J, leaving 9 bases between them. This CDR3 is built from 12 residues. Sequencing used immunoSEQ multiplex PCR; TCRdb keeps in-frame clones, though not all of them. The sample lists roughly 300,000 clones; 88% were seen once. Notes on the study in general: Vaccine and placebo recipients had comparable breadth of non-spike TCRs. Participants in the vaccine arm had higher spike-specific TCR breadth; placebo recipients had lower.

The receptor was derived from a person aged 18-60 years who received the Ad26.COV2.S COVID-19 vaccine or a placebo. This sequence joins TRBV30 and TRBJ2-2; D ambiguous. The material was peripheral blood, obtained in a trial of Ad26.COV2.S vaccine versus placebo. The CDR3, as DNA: TGTGCCTGGACAGGTTTCCCCGGGGAGCTGTTTTTT. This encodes CAWTGFPGELFF.